This is a list of T cell receptor beta chains from one sample in a study of spatial heterogeneity in lung cancer. Via MiXCR, TCRdb re-called the 5' RACE reads, giving one row per CDR3 protein. The sample holds some 13,000 distinct CDR3 sequences, about 4% seen once. The source material was lung tumor tissue, sampled at surgery. The receptors here all came from a male donor with early-stage non-small cell lung cancer. The CDR3 runs from the conserved cysteine through the conserved F or W. Each record gives: J gene, CDR3 length, D gene, clone size, V gene, CDR3 DNA, CDR3 protein. The D gene is left open where the match is weak. Size values are once, few and many counts, or a class for expanded clones, and some rows have none.

TRBJ2-1 13 . . TRBV5-6 TGTGCCAGCAGCTTGAACTGCTACAATGAGCAGTTCTTC CASSLNCYNEQFF
TRBJ2-1 16 TRBD2 many TRBV14 TGTGCCAGCAGCCAAGGTAGCGGGGGGGCCTACAATGAGCAGTTCTTC CASSQGSGGAYNEQFF
TRBJ1-1 13 . many TRBV29-1 TGCAGCGGCACCCGGACCGAGAACACTGAAGCTTTCTTT CSGTRTENTEAFF
TRBJ1-6 17 . many TRBV4-1 TGCGCCAGCAGCCAACCACCGACGGAGACCTATAATTCACCCCTCCACTTT CASSQPPTETYNSPLHF
TRBJ2-3 12 . medium-sized TRBV29-1 TGCAGCGTACAACTATCCTCAGATACGCAGTATTTT CSVQLSSDTQYF
TRBJ1-1 14 . many TRBV20-1 TGCAGTGCTAGAGGGGTAGGGTCCGGCACTGAAGCTTTCTTT CSARGVGSGTEAFF
TRBJ2-1 14 TRBD2 many TRBV20-1 TGCAGTGCTCGACTAGCGGGGCCTTACAATGAGCAGTTCTTC CSARLAGPYNEQFF
TRBJ2-6 18 . . TRBV7-2 TGTGCCAGCAGCACCCCGTGGAGCCTCCGGAGGGGGGCCAACGTCCTGAATTTC CASSTPWSLRRGANVLNF
TRBJ1-4 12 . many TRBV7-2 TGTGCCAGCAGCTTGGTGGCTGAAAAACTGTTTTTT CASSLVAEKLFF
TRBJ2-7 16 TRBD2 many TRBV20-1 TGCAGTGCTATCCCACCGAGCGGGAGGTGTGCCTACGAGCAGTACTTC CSAIPPSGRCAYEQYF
TRBJ2-5 13 TRBD1 many TRBV20-1 TGCAGTGCGCAGGGGGCAGGGCAAGAGACCCAGTACTTC CSAQGAGQETQYF
TRBJ1-3 14 . many TRBV21-1 TGTGCCAGCAGAAACAGGGACTCTGGAAACACCATATATTTT CASRNRDSGNTIYF
TRBJ2-2 14 TRBD1 many TRBV7-9 TGTGCCAGCAGCTTGTCAGGGGGCTCCGGGGAGCTGTTTTTT CASSLSGGSGELFF
TRBJ1-2 13 . many TRBV5-1 TGCGCCAGCAGCCCGAATCTTGGGTATGGCTACACCTTC CASSPNLGYGYTF
TRBJ1-6 16 TRBD1 many TRBV20-1 TGCAGTGCTAGAGAATGGGACAGGGGGATAAATTCACCCCTCCACTTT CSAREWDRGINSPLHF
TRBJ2-2 16 TRBD2 many TRBV19 TGTGCCAGTAGAATAGCGGGAGCGCCGAACACCGGGGAGCTGTTTTTT CASRIAGAPNTGELFF
TRBJ1-2 15 . many TRBV30 TGTGCCTGGAGTGTAGGGAATAACCCTGTCTATGGCTACACCTTC CAWSVGNNPVYGYTF